This T cell receptor beta chain was obtained from a study of T cells in Graves' hyperthyroidism and ophthalmopathy. General study points: From stable hyperthyroidism, ophthalmopathy was set apart by a 13 V-J model.

It was RNA transcripts that yielded the amplified TCR beta CDR3 regions. The TCR CDR3 was amplified in a first-round RT-PCR using the HTBI primer set. TCRdb used MiXCR to reprocess the multiplex PCR reads, holding one entry per CDR3 protein. The table shows 300,000 or so distinct CDR3 sequences, with around 15% occurring only once. The CDR3 totals 17 residues. V was clipped by 2 bases and J by 1 base; unmatched bases: 6. This clonotype showed up many times. What it binds is not known. The chain joins TRBV12-3 or TRBV12-4 to TRBJ1-4; 8 nucleotides line up with TRBD1. Sequenced sample: blood. The TCR originated in a woman in her fifties or sixties with Graves' ophthalmopathy. The CDR3 DNA follows: TGTGCCAGCAGTTTAAACAGGGGGACGGGAACTAATGAAAAACTGTTTTTT. Its translation is CASSLNRGTGTNEKLFF.